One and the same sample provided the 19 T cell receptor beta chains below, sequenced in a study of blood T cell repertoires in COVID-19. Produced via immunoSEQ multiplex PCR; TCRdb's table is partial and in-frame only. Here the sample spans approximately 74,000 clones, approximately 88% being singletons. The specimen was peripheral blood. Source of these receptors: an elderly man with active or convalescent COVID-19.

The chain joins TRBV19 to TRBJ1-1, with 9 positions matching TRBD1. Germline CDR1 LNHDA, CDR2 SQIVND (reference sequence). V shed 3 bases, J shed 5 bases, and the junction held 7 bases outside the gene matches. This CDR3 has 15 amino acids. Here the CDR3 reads CASSISTGGGTEAFF. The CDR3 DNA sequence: TGTGCCAGTAGTATCTCGACAGGGGGAGGTACTGAAGCTTTCTTT.

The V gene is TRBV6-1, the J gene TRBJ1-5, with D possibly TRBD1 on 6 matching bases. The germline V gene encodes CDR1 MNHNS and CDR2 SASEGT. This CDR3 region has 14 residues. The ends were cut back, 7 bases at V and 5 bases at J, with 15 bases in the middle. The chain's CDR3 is CASTPRGRDQPQHF. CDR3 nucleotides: TGTGCCAGCACCCCCAGGGGCCGAGATCAGCCCCAGCATTTT.

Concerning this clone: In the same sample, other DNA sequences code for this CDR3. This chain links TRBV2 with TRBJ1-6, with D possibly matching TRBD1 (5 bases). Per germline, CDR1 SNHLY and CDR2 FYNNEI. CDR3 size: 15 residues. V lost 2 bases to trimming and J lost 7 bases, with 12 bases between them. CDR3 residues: CASSESGLNNSPLHF. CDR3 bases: TGTGCCAGCAGTGAATCAGGGTTGAACAATTCACCCCTCCACTTT.

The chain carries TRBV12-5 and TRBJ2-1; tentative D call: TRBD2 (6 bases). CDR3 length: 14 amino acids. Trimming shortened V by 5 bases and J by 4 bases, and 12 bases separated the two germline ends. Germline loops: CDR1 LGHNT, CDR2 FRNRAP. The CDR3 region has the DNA TGTGCTAGTGGTGCGGGGAGACTGTACAATGAGCAGTTCTTC. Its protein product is CASGAGRLYNEQFF. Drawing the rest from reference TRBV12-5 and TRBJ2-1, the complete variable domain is DARVTQTPRHKVTEMGQEVTMRCQPILGHNTVFWYRQTMMQGLELLAYFRNRAPLDDSGMPKDRFSAEMPDATLATLKIQPSEPRDSAVYFCASGAGRLYNEQFFGPGTRLTVL.

CDR3 in amino acids: CASSQVRRGDTQYF. The CDR3 DNA reads as TGCGCCAGCAGCCAAGTCCGACGGGGAGATACGCAGTATTTT. The chain is built from TRBV4-1 and TRBJ2-3; possible D gene TRBD2, 5 bases. The ends were cut back, 1 base at V and 5 bases at J, with 10 bases in the middle. CDR3 size: 14 residues. Germline V lookup: CDR1 MGHRA, CDR2 YSYEKL.

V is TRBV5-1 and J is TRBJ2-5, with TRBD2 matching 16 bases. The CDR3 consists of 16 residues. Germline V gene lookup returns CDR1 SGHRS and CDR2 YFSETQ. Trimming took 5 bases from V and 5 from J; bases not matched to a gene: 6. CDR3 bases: TGCGCCAGCAGAGGGACTAGCGGGGGGGCCGGTGAGACCCAGTACTTC. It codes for CASRGTSGGAGETQYF.

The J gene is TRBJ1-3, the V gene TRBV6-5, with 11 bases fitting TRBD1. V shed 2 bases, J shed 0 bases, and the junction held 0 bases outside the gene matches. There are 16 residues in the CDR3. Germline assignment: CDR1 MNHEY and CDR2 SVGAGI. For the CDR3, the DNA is TGTGCCAGCAGTTACGGGACAGGGGGCTCTGGAAACACCATATATTTT. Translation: CASSYGTGGSGNTIYF.

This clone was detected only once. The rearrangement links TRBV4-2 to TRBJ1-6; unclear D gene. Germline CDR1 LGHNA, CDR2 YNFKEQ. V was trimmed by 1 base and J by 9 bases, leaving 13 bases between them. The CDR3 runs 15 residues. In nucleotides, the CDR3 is TGTGCCAGCAGCCAAGTACCGGGGTTAAGTTCACCCCTCCACTTT. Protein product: CASSQVPGLSSPLHF.

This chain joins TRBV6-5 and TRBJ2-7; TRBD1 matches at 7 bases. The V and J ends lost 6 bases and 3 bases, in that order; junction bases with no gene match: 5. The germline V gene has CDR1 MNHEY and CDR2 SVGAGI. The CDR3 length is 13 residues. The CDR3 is CASRRSGGYEQYF. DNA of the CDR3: TGTGCCAGCAGACGCTCAGGGGGCTACGAGCAGTACTTC.

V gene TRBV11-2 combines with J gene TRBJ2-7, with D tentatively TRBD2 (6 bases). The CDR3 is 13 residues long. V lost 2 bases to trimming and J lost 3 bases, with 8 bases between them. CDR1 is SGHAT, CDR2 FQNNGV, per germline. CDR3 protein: CASSLISGYEQYF. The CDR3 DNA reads TGTGCCAGCAGCTTAATTAGCGGCTACGAGCAGTACTTC. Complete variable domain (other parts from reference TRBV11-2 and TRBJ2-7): EAGVAQSPRYKIIEKRQSVAFWCNPISGHATLYWYQQILGQGPKLLIQFQNNGVVDDSQLPKDRFSAERLKGVDSTLKIQPAKLEDSAVYLCASSLISGYEQYFGPGTRLTVT.

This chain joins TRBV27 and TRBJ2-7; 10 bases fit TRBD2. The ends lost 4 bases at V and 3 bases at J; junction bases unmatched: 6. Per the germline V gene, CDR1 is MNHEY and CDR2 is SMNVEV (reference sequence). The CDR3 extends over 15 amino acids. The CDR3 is CASSSETSGNYEQYF. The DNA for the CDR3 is TGTGCCAGCAGTTCTGAAACTAGCGGGAACTACGAGCAGTACTTC.

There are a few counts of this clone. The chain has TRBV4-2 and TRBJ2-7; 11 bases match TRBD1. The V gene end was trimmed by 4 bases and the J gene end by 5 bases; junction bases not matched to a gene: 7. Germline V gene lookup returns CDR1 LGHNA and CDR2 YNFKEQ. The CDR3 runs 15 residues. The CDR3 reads CASSLRDRGFHEQYF. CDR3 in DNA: TGTGCCAGCAGCCTCCGGGACAGGGGGTTCCACGAGCAGTACTTC.

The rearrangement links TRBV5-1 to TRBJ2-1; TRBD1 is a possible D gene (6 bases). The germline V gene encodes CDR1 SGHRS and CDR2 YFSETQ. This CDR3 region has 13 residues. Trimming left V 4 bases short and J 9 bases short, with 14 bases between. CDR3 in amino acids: CASSRTGSGEQFF. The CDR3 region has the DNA TGCGCCAGCAGCCGAACAGGGTCCGGTGAGCAGTTCTTC.

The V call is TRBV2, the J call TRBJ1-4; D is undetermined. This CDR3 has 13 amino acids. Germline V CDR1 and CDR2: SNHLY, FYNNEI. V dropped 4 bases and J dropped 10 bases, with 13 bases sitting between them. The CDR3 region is CASSAAPSRKLFF. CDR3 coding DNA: TGTGCCAGCAGTGCCGCGCCCTCTCGAAAACTGTTTTTT.

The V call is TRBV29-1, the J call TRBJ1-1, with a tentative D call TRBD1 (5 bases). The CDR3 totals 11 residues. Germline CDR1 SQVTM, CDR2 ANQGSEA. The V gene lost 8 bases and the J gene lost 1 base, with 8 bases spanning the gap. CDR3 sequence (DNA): TGCAGCTCTCAGGGGAACACTGAAGCTTTCTTT. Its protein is CSSQGNTEAFF.

As DNA, the CDR3 is TGCAGCGTAACTAGCGGCTACGAGCAGTACTTC. Its translation is CSVTSGYEQYF. The chain joins TRBV29-1 to TRBJ2-7; 8 bases are shared with TRBD2. CDR1 is SQVTM, CDR2 ANQGSEA, per germline. The V gene end was trimmed by 6 bases and the J gene end by 3 bases; junction bases not matched to a gene: 1. The CDR3 runs 11 residues.

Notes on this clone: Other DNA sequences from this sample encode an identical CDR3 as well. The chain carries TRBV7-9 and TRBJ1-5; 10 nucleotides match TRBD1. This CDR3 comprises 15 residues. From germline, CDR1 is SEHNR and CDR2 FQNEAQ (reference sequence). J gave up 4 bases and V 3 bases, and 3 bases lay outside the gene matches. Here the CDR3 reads CASSFGTGVNQPQHF. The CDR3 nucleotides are TGTGCCAGCAGCTTCGGGACAGGGGTTAATCAGCCCCAGCATTTT.

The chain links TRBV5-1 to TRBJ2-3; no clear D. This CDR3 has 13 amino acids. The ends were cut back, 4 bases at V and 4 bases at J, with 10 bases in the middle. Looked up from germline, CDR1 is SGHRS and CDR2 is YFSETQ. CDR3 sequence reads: CASSRPLADTQYF. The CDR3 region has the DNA TGCGCCAGCAGCCGTCCCCTAGCAGATACGCAGTATTTT.

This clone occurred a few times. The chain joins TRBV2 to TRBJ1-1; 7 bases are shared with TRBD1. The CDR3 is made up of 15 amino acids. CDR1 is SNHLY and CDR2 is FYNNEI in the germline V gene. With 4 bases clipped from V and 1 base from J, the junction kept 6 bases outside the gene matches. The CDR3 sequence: CASSVSGQPNTEAFF. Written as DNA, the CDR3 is TGTGCCAGCAGTGTTTCGGGACAGCCGAACACTGAAGCTTTCTTT.